The 2 T cell receptor beta chains reported below all come from one sample, sequenced in a study of shared clonotypes between healthy human individuals. Sequencing was performed with immunoSEQ multiplex PCR; in TCRdb, only in-frame clones are kept and a portion is missing. The sample lists millions of clones; over 85% were seen once. CD45RO-negative CD8 cells positively selected for CCR7 made up the naive population, which excluded terminally differentiated effector memory CD45RA+ cells. The sequenced sample was naive CD8+ T cells sorted from blood. The origin of the receptors is a young man in good health.

J is TRBJ2-3 and V is TRBV6-4; a possible D gene is TRBD2 (5 bases). Per the germline V gene, CDR1 is MRHNA and CDR2 is SNTAGT. Trimming stripped 3 bases from V and 0 bases from J, with 7 bases between. This CDR3 comprises 14 residues. The CDR3 region has the DNA TGTGCCAGCAGTGAAGAGGGTAGCACAGATACGCAGTATTTT. Residues: CASSEEGSTDTQYF.

Turning to this clone: Other DNA sequences in this specimen translate into the identical CDR3. V is TRBV7-9 and J is TRBJ2-1; D ambiguous. Looked up from germline, CDR1 is SEHNR and CDR2 is FQNEAQ (reference sequence). This CDR3 has 12 residues. Trimming removed 5 bases at V and 7 bases at J, with 9 bases between. The CDR3 is CASSRSGNEQFF. CDR3 in DNA: TGTGCCAGCAGCCGGAGTGGAAATGAGCAGTTCTTC.